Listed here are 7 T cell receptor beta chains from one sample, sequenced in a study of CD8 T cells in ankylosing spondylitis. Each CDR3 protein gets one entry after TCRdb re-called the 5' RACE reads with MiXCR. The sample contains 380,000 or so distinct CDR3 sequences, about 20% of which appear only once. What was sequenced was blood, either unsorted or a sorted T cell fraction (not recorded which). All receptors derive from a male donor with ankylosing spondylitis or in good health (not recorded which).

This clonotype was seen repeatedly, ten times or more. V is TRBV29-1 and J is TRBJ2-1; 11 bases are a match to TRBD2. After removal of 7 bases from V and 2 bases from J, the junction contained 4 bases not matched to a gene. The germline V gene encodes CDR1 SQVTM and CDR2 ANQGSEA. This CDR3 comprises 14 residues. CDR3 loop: CSDRLAGPYNEQFF. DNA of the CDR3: TGCAGCGACCGACTAGCGGGACCCTACAATGAGCAGTTCTTC.

This CDR3 reads CASRDKSSYEQYF. The CDR3 bases are TGTGCCAGCAGGGACAAGAGCTCCTACGAGCAGTACTTC. The chain is built from TRBV21-1 and TRBJ2-7; TRBD1, the table's D call, was not compared with the DNA. TRBV21-1 has pseudogene status. The CDR3 is made up of 13 amino acids.

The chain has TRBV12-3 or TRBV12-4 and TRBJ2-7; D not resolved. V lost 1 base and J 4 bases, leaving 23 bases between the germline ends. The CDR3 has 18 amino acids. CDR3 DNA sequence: TGTGCCAGCAGTTTAGTTATTAACCCAAAAATTTCACGGTACGAGCAGTACTTC. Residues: CASSLVINPKISRYEQYF.

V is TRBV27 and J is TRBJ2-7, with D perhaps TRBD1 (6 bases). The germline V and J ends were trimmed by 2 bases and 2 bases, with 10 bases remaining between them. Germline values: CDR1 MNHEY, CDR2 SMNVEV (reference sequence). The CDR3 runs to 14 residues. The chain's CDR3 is CASSLTPGAYEQYF. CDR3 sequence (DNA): TGTGCCAGCAGTTTAACCCCAGGGGCCTACGAGCAGTACTTC.

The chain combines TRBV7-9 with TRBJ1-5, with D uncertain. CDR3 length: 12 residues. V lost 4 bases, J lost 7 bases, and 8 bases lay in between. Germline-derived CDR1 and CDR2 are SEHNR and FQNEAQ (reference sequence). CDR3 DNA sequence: TGTGCCAGCAGCTCCGCCCGGCAGCCCCAGCATTTT. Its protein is CASSSARQPQHF.

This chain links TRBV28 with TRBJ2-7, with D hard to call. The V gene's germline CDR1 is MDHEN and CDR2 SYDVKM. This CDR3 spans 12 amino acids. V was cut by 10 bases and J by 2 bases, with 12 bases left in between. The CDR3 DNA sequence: TGTGCCACTCCAGGTCGCCCCTACGAGCAGTACTTC. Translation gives CATPGRPYEQYF.

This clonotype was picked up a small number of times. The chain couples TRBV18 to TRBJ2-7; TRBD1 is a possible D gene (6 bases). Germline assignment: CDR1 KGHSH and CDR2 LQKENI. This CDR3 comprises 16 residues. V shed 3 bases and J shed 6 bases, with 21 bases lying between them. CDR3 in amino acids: CASSPRDPGADGEQYF. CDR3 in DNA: TGTGCCAGCTCACCCCGGGACCCAGGGGCCGATGGCGAGCAGTACTTC. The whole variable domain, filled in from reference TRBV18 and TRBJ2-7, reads NAGVMQNPRHLVRRRGQEARLRCSPMKGHSHVYWYRQLPEEGLKFMVYLQKENIIDESGMPKERFSAEFPKEGPSILRIQQVVRGDSAAYFCASSPRDPGADGEQYFGPGTRLTVT.